This T cell receptor beta chain derives from a study of blood T cell repertoires in COVID-19 (TCRdb year 2020). About the full investigation: Samples from collaborators originated in the United States, Italy and Spain and spanned both the acute and convalescent phases of COVID-19. The samples were drawn from two sources: the first 160 participants of the ongoing ImmuneRACE study, and fewer than 1,500 subjects contributed by 6 global collaborators. HLA class I and class II types, where available, came from metadata supplied by the sample provider rather than from assay-based typing. The material from the prospective study consisted of cDNA or gDNA derived from T cells, B-cell-depleted T cells, or PBMCs. Sample metadata almost always included a de-identified subject ID, COVID-19 status, age in years and sex. The repertoires were released in a freely available public database intended as a resource for research on the immune response to SARS-CoV-2. Subjects who had been exposed to COVID-19, were actively infected with it, or had recovered from it provided the deeply sampled blood TCRbeta repertoires that made up the dataset.

A word on this clone: There is no known antigen for this receptor. No base qualities exist here, and no much larger clone lies one base off it.

Study-wide findings and limitations: How much clinical and demographic metadata was included differed by source and by participant, and the metadata was provided uncurated.

The immunoSEQ Assay, a bias-controlled multiplex PCR, was used to amplify TCRbeta CDR3 regions from genomic DNA. Per the original workflow: The number of nucleated cells in each sample was estimated by amplification of reference gene primers within the assay. To quantify the absolute abundance of each unique TCRbeta CDR3 rearrangement, sequence reads were collapsed and filtered. For each sample, productive Simpson clonality was calculated as the square root of Simpson's diversity index over productive rearrangements. Sourced from immuneACCESS, this table was stored by TCRdb with only in-frame sequences that have V and J called. A share of the clones is absent; for the studies checked, an unresolved V gene accounts for under half, and the remainder has no known explanation. D and trimming were read from the DNA, whereas the V and J calls and clone size are those reported in that table. This sample lists 100,000 or so clones; 65% to 80% were detected once. The ten largest clones capture approximately 19% of the sample.

Each collaborating institution followed its own protocols to collect whole blood in K2EDTA tubes. Collaborator samples were shipped for TCRbeta analysis as frozen whole blood, isolated PBMCs, or DNA extracted from either sample type. From the cysteine through the phenylalanine, the CDR3 covers 12 amino acids. Only the CDR3 portion is preserved as DNA: 36 bases, with reading frame beginning at the first base. The junction carries 6 bases between V and J, which are trimmed by 3 bases and 4 bases respectively. The specimen sequenced was peripheral blood. The sequence derives from a woman aged 70 to 79 with acute or convalescent COVID-19. The chain is encoded by TRBV12-3 or TRBV12-4 joined to TRBJ1-2, with the identity of the D gene unclear. The base sequence is TGTGCCAGCAGTTTGCCGGTCTATGGCTACACCTTC. This is translated as CASSLPVYGYTF.